The T cell receptor (beta chain) described here comes from a study of radiotherapy plus CTLA-4 blockade in lung cancer. Across the study: Disease control was seen in over 25% of patients, objective responses in around 20%.

Produced via immunoSEQ multiplex PCR; TCRdb's table is partial and in-frame only. Here the sample spans tens of thousands of clones, approximately 90% being singletons. With respect to this clone: Antigen unknown.

Study-wide results and limits: Among reported predictors of response, early blood T cell clone dynamics with interferon-beta performed best. Radiotherapy plus ipilimumab was followed by expansion in blood of tumor-derived TCR clones.

CTLA-4 blockade using ipilimumab, together with focal radiation, was received by patients with chemo-refractory metastatic non-small-cell lung cancer. The V segment lost 6 bases and the J segment 5 bases; nucleotides outside the gene matches: 5. The CDR3 is 15 residues long. The germline CDR1 and CDR2 sequences are MNHEY and SVGAGI. This TCR came from a human donor with non-small cell lung cancer whose response to radiotherapy plus ipilimumab could not be evaluated. The V call is TRBV6-5, the J call TRBJ2-1, with 12 nucleotides matching TRBD2. Here the sequenced sample was peripheral blood, taken from a patient treated with radiotherapy plus ipilimumab. CDR3 residues: CASRWWTSGDNEQFF. The CDR3, as DNA: TGTGCCAGCAGATGGTGGACTAGCGGGGACAATGAGCAGTTCTTC.